Shown below are 23 T cell receptor beta chains from a single sample sequenced in a study of T-cell reconstitution after alpha-beta-depleted transplantation in children (dated by TCRdb to between 2015 and 2016). The treatment or condition label corresponds to: allogeneic hematopoietic cell transplantation with graft depleted of TCRalphabeta T cells and CD19 B cells. Preparation of the library involved PCR. Sequenced on an Illumina HiSeq 2500. Molecular barcoding was employed in the preparation of TCR libraries, with unique molecular identifiers being used to normalize TCRbeta repertoire quantification. The public reads were reanalyzed by TCRdb: fastp trimming at Q25, MiXCR alignment, in-frame beta chains only. One record per CDR3 amino acid sequence lists the most common genes and DNA. The sample yields hundreds of thousands of distinct CDR3 sequences; around 13% were counted once. The top ten clonotypes cover roughly 0.84% of the sample.

Specimen: PBMCs, collected before TCRalphabeta/CD19-depleted stem cell transplant. These receptor sequences come from a girl aged 2 to 10 with congenital amegakaryocytic thrombocytopenia, due to receive a stem cell transplant.

The chain carries TRBV7-4 and TRBJ2-1; 11 bases are a match to TRBD2. Germline V gene lookup returns CDR1 SGHVT and CDR2 SQSDAQ. The CDR3 sequence is 17 residues long. With 3 bases clipped from V and 8 bases from J, the junction kept 12 bases outside the gene matches. CDR3 DNA: TGTGCCAGCAGCTTCAAGACTAGCGGGGTCTCCTTCCATGAGCAGTTCTTC. Translating gives CASSFKTSGVSFHEQFF.

Remarks on this clonotype: Mismatch with germline at one junction end may stem from a read error. The chain employs TRBV20-1 and TRBJ1-2, with D tentatively TRBD1 (5 bases). Per germline, CDR1 DFQATT and CDR2 SNEGSKA (reference sequence). The CDR3 length is 12 residues. CDR3 protein: CSARTGGPGYPF. The CDR3 coding sequence is TGCAGTGCTAGAACGGGGGGACCTGGCTACCCCTTC.

In this sample, this clonotype turned up a few times. The chain couples TRBV2 to TRBJ2-5; D possibly corresponds to TRBD1 (6 bases). The CDR3 spans 15 residues. CDR1 and CDR2 (germline): SNHLY, FYNNEI. The V end lost 7 bases, the J end lost 2 bases, and 17 bases lay between the germline ends. CDR3 sequence (DNA): TGTGCCAGCAAAGTCAGGGGATTAAGGCAAGAGACCCAGTACTTC. It is translated as CASKVRGLRQETQYF.

This clonotype came up many times. This sequence joins TRBV7-6 and TRBJ2-7; the D is unclear. Germline CDR1 SGHVS, CDR2 FNYEAQ. The CDR3 loop spans 15 amino acids. The V end lost 2 bases, the J end lost 0 bases, and 11 bases lay between the germline ends. The CDR3 sequence: CASSLTGTSSYEQYF. The CDR3 coding sequence is TGTGCCAGCAGCTTAACTGGCACGAGCTCCTACGAGCAGTACTTC.

In this sample, this clonotype turned up many times. This sequence joins TRBV7-6 and TRBJ2-1; D could derive from TRBD1 or TRBD2 (5 bases each). Trimming removed 2 bases from V and 0 bases from J, with 11 bases in between. This CDR3 contains 16 residues. From germline, CDR1 is SGHVS and CDR2 FNYEAQ. The CDR3: CASSLFEGSSYNEQFF. The CDR3 DNA reads as TGTGCCAGCAGCTTATTCGAGGGGAGCTCCTACAATGAGCAGTTCTTC.

The sample holds many counts of this clonotype. This sequence joins TRBV5-1 and TRBJ1-1; the match to TRBD1 covers 11 bases. The ends lost 4 bases at V and 3 bases at J; junction bases unmatched: 8. Looked up from germline, CDR1 is SGHRS and CDR2 is YFSETQ. CDR3 length: 16 amino acids. The CDR3 protein is CASSLRTGGMDTEAFF. The CDR3 bases are TGCGCCAGCAGCCTTAGGACAGGGGGCATGGACACTGAAGCTTTCTTT.

In its sample, this clonotype was seen many times. This chain links TRBV12-3 or TRBV12-4 with TRBJ2-7, with 10 bases fitting TRBD2. CDR3 length: 13 residues. V was pared by 7 bases and J by 3 bases, with 3 bases of the junction left unmatched. Written as DNA, the CDR3 is TGTGCCAGCATCGCTAGCGGGAGCTACGAGCAGTACTTC. Protein sequence: CASIASGSYEQYF.

This sequence joins TRBV13 and TRBJ1-5; no reliable D call. CDR1 is PRHDT and CDR2 is FYEKMQ in the germline V gene (reference sequence). The CDR3 loop spans 15 amino acids. V lost 0 bases, J lost 5 bases, and 11 bases lay in between. The CDR3 sequence: CASSLGWSADQPQHF. CDR3 sequence (DNA): TGTGCCAGCAGCTTAGGCTGGTCGGCTGATCAGCCCCAGCATTTT.

This clonotype was found many times. DNA for the CDR3: TGTGCCACCAGCAGAGATCGGGGCGGGGGGACCTACGAGCAGTACTTC. Translated: CATSRDRGGGTYEQYF. The chain combines TRBV15 with TRBJ2-7; 8 bases align to TRBD2. The CDR3 is 16 residues long. Germline V lookup: CDR1 LNHNV, CDR2 YYDKDF (reference sequence). Trimming removed 0 bases from V and 2 bases from J; junction bases left unmatched: 6.

The rearrangement uses TRBV4-2 and TRBJ1-6, with TRBD1 as a possible D gene (5 bases). Trimming shortened V by 3 bases and J by 10 bases, and 13 bases separated the two germline ends. The CDR3 is 14 residues long. The germline V gene encodes CDR1 LGHNA and CDR2 YNFKEQ. CDR3: CASSHVDQGSPLHF. The DNA of the CDR3 is TGTGCCAGCAGCCATGTGGATCAGGGATCACCCCTCCACTTT.

At least ten counts were recorded for this clonotype. This chain links TRBV5-1 with TRBJ2-1; D is ambiguous. Trimming cost V 4 bases and J 4 bases, with 12 bases left between them. This CDR3 contains 14 residues. Germline CDR1 SGHRS, CDR2 YFSETQ. CDR3 protein: CASSPWTEYNEQFF. CDR3 nucleotides: TGCGCCAGCAGCCCGTGGACCGAGTACAATGAGCAGTTCTTC.

This clonotype was seen only a few times. The CDR3 here is CASSPIAEQFF. Here the CDR3 DNA reads TGTGCCAGCAGCCCCATTGCGGAGCAGTTCTTC. The rearrangement joins TRBV7-8 to TRBJ2-1; unclear D gene. The CDR3 has 11 amino acids. Trimming took 5 bases from V and 10 from J, leaving 9 bases between them. The germline V gene encodes CDR1 SGHVS and CDR2 FQNEAQ.

This clonotype was seen at least ten times. The rearrangement uses TRBV11-2 and TRBJ2-7; D not certain. The V gene lost 1 base and the J gene lost 0 bases, with 10 bases spanning the gap. The CDR3 extends over 15 amino acids. Germline loops: CDR1 SGHAT, CDR2 FQNNGV. CDR3 sequence: CASSLGHSSSYEQYF. CDR3 sequence (DNA): TGTGCCAGCAGCTTAGGACATTCGAGCTCCTACGAGCAGTACTTC.

This chain connects TRBV3-1 to TRBJ2-1; possibly TRBD2 for D (5 bases). The CDR3 covers 15 residues. V was trimmed by 4 bases and J by 7 bases, leaving 17 bases between them. The germline gives CDR1 LGHDT, CDR2 YNNKEL (reference sequence). The CDR3 spells CASSRGHGPKNEQFF. The CDR3 region has the DNA TGTGCCAGCAGCCGAGGGCACGGCCCCAAAAATGAGCAGTTCTTC.

This clonotype was counted only a few times. The chain is built from TRBV12-5 and TRBJ2-2; no clear D gene. The V end lost 5 bases, the J end lost 5 bases, and 12 bases lay between the germline ends. The CDR3 length is 14 residues. Germline loops: CDR1 LGHNT, CDR2 FRNRAP. The CDR3 DNA reads as TGTGCTAGTGGTCTCTGGACGGTGACCGGGGAGCTGTTTTTT. Encoded protein: CASGLWTVTGELFF.

With regard to this clonotype: One end of the junction does not line up with germline, which may come from a read error. The chain recombines TRBV20-1 with TRBJ2-5; 14 nucleotides agree with TRBD2. Germline V gives CDR1 DFQATT, CDR2 SNEGSKA (reference sequence). The CDR3 sequence is 18 residues long. The DNA of the CDR3 is TGCTGTGCTAGTGGGCCGGGACTAGCGGGAGTTTGGCCAGAGACCCAGTACTTC. Protein sequence: CCASGPGLAGVWPETQYF.

This clonotype was seen repeatedly, ten times or more. This rearrangement joins TRBV10-3 to TRBJ1-3, with D unclear. Trimming stripped 3 bases from V and 0 bases from J, with 12 bases between. The CDR3 loop spans 16 amino acids. The V gene's germline CDR1 is ENHRY and CDR2 SYGVKD. The CDR3 sequence: CAISDLYAPSGNTIYF. For the CDR3, the DNA is TGTGCCATCAGTGACCTCTATGCACCCTCTGGAAACACCATATATTTT.

This clonotype has a handful of counts. The genes are TRBV7-2 and TRBJ1-1; D unresolved. The CDR3 is 17 residues long. V lost 3 bases and J lost 7, with 24 bases in between. Germline V gene lookup returns CDR1 SGHTA and CDR2 FQGNSA. In DNA, the CDR3 is TGTGCCAGCAGCTTGAATCTACGATCCATGGGCCAGTATGAAGCTTTCTTT. Translated: CASSLNLRSMGQYEAFF.

This chain joins TRBV20-1 and TRBJ2-3, with TRBD2 identical over 9 bases. V was pared by 5 bases and J by 4 bases, with 10 bases of the junction left unmatched. The CDR3 extends over 15 amino acids. Per germline, CDR1 DFQATT and CDR2 SNEGSKA (reference sequence). The CDR3 DNA sequence: TGCAGTGCTCCGAATGTAGCGGGAGTGGCAGATACGCAGTATTTT. It translates to CSAPNVAGVADTQYF.

This clonotype was detected only a few times. This chain connects TRBV7-2 to TRBJ2-1; unclear D gene. CDR1 and CDR2 from the germline V gene are SGHTA and FQGNSA. V was trimmed by 4 bases and J by 10 bases, leaving 8 bases between them. The length of the CDR3 is 11 residues. The CDR3 nucleotides read TGTGCCAGCAGCTCCAGTTACGAGCAGTTCTTC. It is translated as CASSSSYEQFF.

This clonotype was detected ten times or more. The chain joins TRBV6-5 to TRBJ1-4, with D hard to call. CDR3 length: 16 residues. Germline loops: CDR1 MNHEY, CDR2 SVGAGI. V was pared by 1 base and J by 3 bases, with 12 bases between. The DNA for the CDR3 is TGTGCCAGCAGTTACTACCCCCGGGGAGCTAATGAAAAACTGTTTTTT. Protein product: CASSYYPRGANEKLFF.

This clonotype was seen at least ten times. The genes are TRBV5-1 and TRBJ1-2, with 9 bases lining up with TRBD1. The CDR3 spans 14 residues. Germline values: CDR1 SGHRS, CDR2 YFSETQ. Trimming took 4 bases from V and 4 from J; bases not matched to a gene: 5. CDR3 nucleotide sequence: TGCGCCAGCAGCAGTCCGGGACAGGGCTATGGCTACACCTTC. Translated: CASSSPGQGYGYTF.

This clonotype was seen a few times. The rearrangement links TRBV5-1 to TRBJ2-6; 8 positions match TRBD1. Germline CDR1 SGHRS, CDR2 YFSETQ. The CDR3 covers 16 residues. The J segment lost 3 bases and the V segment lost 4 bases, leaving 6 bases of the junction unmatched. The CDR3 nucleotides are TGCGCCAGCAGCGAAAGGACAGGGATTGGGGCCAACGTCCTGACTTTC. Residues: CASSERTGIGANVLTF.